The rows below give T cell receptor beta chains drawn from one sample of a study of blood T cell repertoires in COVID-19. Profiled with immunoSEQ multiplex PCR; TCRdb holds only in-frame clones, not every one. The sample shows fewer than 200,000 clones, 80% to 90% of them seen only once. What was sequenced was peripheral blood. The receptors originated from a woman aged 55-70 years with COVID-19, enrolled during active disease. CDR3s include the opening cysteine and the closing phenylalanine or tryptophan. A D gene is named only where the DNA matches it firmly. Some rows have no size entry. The others give once, few or many, or a class for an expanded clone.

V	size	D	J	DNA	CDR3
TRBV7-7	.	.	TRBJ2-2	TGTGCTAGCAGCCCCCTAAACACCGGGGAGCTGTTTTTT	CASSPLNTGELFF
TRBV9	.	.	TRBJ1-4	TGTGCCAGCAGCATACAGGGTGGCCATAATGAAAAACTGTTTTTT	CASSIQGGHNEKLFF
TRBV6-5	.	.	TRBJ1-1	TGTGCCAGCAGTTACTCGCAAACAGGGCGGACTGAAGCTTTCTTT	CASSYSQTGRTEAFF
TRBV19	.	.	TRBJ2-2	TGTGCCAGTAGTATAGTCCCGGGAGAGGAGACCGGGGAGCTGTTTTTT	CASSIVPGEETGELFF
TRBV7-3	.	.	TRBJ2-1	TGTGCCAGCAGCCCCGCGGGGTCGGGCTCCTACAATGAGCAGTTCTTC	CASSPAGSGSYNEQFF
TRBV5-4	once	TRBD2	TRBJ2-1	TGTGCCAGCAGCTTTTCCGGACTAGCGGGAGGGGTCTACAATGAGCAGTTCTTC	CASSFSGLAGGVYNEQFF
TRBV21-1	once	.	TRBJ2-5	TGTGCCAGCAGCTTCGCGATGGGACTAGCGGGGGGGGAGACCCAGTACTTC	CASSFAMGLAGGETQYF
TRBV7-9	.	.	TRBJ1-2	TGTGCCAGCAGCTTAGCCCTAGGAGGCTACACCTTC	CASSLALGGYTF
TRBV9	.	.	TRBJ1-3	TGTGCCAGCAGCTCATTCAGTGGAAACACCATATATTTT	CASSSFSGNTIYF
TRBV5-1	.	.	TRBJ1-6	TGCGCCAGCAGCCGGGTTGCTAGCTCCTATAATTCACCCCTCCACTTT	CASSRVASSYNSPLHF
TRBV19	.	.	TRBJ1-5	TGTGCCAGTAGTATAAGGGGAAGCAATCAGCCCCAGCATTTT	CASSIRGSNQPQHF
TRBV6-4	.	TRBD2	TRBJ2-5	TGTGCCAGCCCTGAAGCGGGGAGGGGACTCCAAGAGACCCAGTACTTC	CASPEAGRGLQETQYF
TRBV12-3/TRBV12-4	.	.	TRBJ2-7	TGTGCCAGCAGTTGGACAATCTACGAGCAGTACTTC	CASSWTIYEQYF
TRBV5-4	.	.	TRBJ2-2	TGTGCCAGCAGTTTTACCACAGGGCTCACCGGGGAGCTGTTTTTT	CASSFTTGLTGELFF
TRBV6-5	.	TRBD1	TRBJ1-2	TGTGCCAGCAGTTACGATTGGACAGGGGTTGGCTACACCTTC	CASSYDWTGVGYTF
TRBV5-1	.	.	TRBJ2-3	TGCGCCAGCAGCTTGGGGCGGGCGATCAGTAGCACAGATACGCAGTATTTT	CASSLGRAISSTDTQYF
TRBV19	.	.	TRBJ2-1	TGTGCCAGTAGTATATCCAGGGATAATGAGCAGTTCTTC	CASSISRDNEQFF
TRBV12-5	few	.	TRBJ1-1	TGTGCTAGTGGTTTGGTCAGGGCGGAGGCTTTCTTT	CASGLVRAEAFF
TRBV18	.	TRBD1	TRBJ2-7	TGTGCCAGCTCACCTACCCAGGGGGTGTTCTACGAGCAGTACTTC	CASSPTQGVFYEQYF
TRBV3-1/TRBV3-2	.	TRBD1	TRBJ1-1	TGTGCCAGCAGCCAACCCGGACAGGGGATGAACACTGAAGCTTTCTTT	CASSQPGQGMNTEAFF
TRBV2	.	.	TRBJ2-5	TGTGCCAGCAGTTCCCGGACGACAGGAGAGACCCAGTACTTC	CASSSRTTGETQYF
TRBV5-1	.	.	TRBJ1-1	TGCGCCAGCAGCCAGACAGGTTTTGACACTGAAGCTTTCTTT	CASSQTGFDTEAFF
TRBV21-1	.	.	TRBJ2-6	TGTGCCAGCAGCGCGAAAGGAGGGACAGTTCATGGGGCCAACGTCCTGACTTTC	CASSAKGGTVHGANVLTF
TRBV7-8	.	TRBD1	TRBJ2-5	TGTGCCAGCAGCTTACCGACAGGGTTGCAAGAGACCCAGTACTTC	CASSLPTGLQETQYF
TRBV4-1	.	.	TRBJ2-3	TGCGCCAGCAGCCTAGATAGCGGAGGCACAGATACGCAGTATTTT	CASSLDSGGTDTQYF
TRBV11-2	.	.	TRBJ1-1	TGTGCCAGCAGCCCCCCACGCACGAGCGTGACTGAAGCTTTCTTT	CASSPPRTSVTEAFF
TRBV24-1	.	.	TRBJ2-5	TGTGCCACCAGTGATTTGTTGGGCGGGGAGACCCAGTACTTC	CATSDLLGGETQYF
TRBV7-9	.	TRBD1	TRBJ2-3	TGTGCCAGCAGCGCGGACAGGAGCACAGATACGCAGTATTTT	CASSADRSTDTQYF
TRBV7-9	.	TRBD1	TRBJ2-1	TGTGCCAGCAGCCAATGGACAGGGGCATTGAGCTCCTACAATGAGCAGTTCTTC	CASSQWTGALSSYNEQFF
TRBV18	.	TRBD2	TRBJ2-7	TGTGCCACCTCGCGGGGGTCCGGGGAGCAGTACTTC	CATSRGSGEQYF
TRBV3-1/TRBV3-2	once	.	TRBJ2-2	TGTGCCAGCAGCCAAAAGGCTTCAGGGGGGACCGGGGAGCTGTTTTTT	CASSQKASGGTGELFF
TRBV14	.	TRBD1	TRBJ2-7	TGTGCCAGCAGCAGGGACAGGGGGGTTTCCTACGAGCAGTACTTC	CASSRDRGVSYEQYF
TRBV14	once	.	TRBJ2-5	TGTGCCAGCAGCCGACAAGTGGGGGCAGAGACCCAGTACTTC	CASSRQVGAETQYF
TRBV6-1	.	.	TRBJ1-1	TGTGCCAGCAGTGACGGGACTTATGGGGCTTTCTTT	CASSDGTYGAFF
TRBV6-1	.	.	TRBJ2-5	TGTGCCAGCAGTGAAGCGCCGATCAGCCAAGAGACCCAGTACTTC	CASSEAPISQETQYF
TRBV4-1	.	.	TRBJ1-2	TGCGCCAGCAGCCAAGACGCGGGACGGATGAACTATGGCTACACCTTC	CASSQDAGRMNYGYTF
TRBV24-1	once	TRBD1	TRBJ2-2	TGTGCCACCAGTGATCCCGGACAGGGGGCCGCCGGGGAGCTGTTTTTT	CATSDPGQGAAGELFF
TRBV6-2/TRBV6-3	few	.	TRBJ1-5	TGTGCCAGCAGTTTTATTGGACAGAGAGCCGGGCTATATAGCAATCAGCCCCAGCATTTT	CASSFIGQRAGLYSNQPQHF
TRBV11-2	many	.	TRBJ2-1	TGTGCCAGCAGCTTAGATCGGTCCCCAGAGCAGTTCTTC	CASSLDRSPEQFF
TRBV19	.	TRBD2	TRBJ2-7	TGTGCCAGTAGTACGACTAGCGGGAGGACCTCCTACGAGCAGTACTTC	CASSTTSGRTSYEQYF
TRBV19	.	TRBD2	TRBJ2-1	TGTGCCAGTAGTATAACAGCGGGATCCTACAATGAGCAGTTCTTC	CASSITAGSYNEQFF
TRBV24-1	.	.	TRBJ1-5	TGTGCCACCAGTGATAGCAGGGTTAGCAATCAGCCCCAGCATTTT	CATSDSRVSNQPQHF
TRBV19	.	.	TRBJ1-2	TGTGCCAGTCACGGGAGGGGAAGATATGGCTACACCTTC	CASHGRGRYGYTF
TRBV7-3	.	TRBD2	TRBJ2-7	TGTGCCAGCAGCTTAACGGGGACTAGCGGCTCCTACGAGCAGTACTTC	CASSLTGTSGSYEQYF
TRBV19	.	TRBD2	TRBJ2-3	TGTGCCAGTAGTATAGAAATTACTAGCGGGAACACAGATACGCAGTATTTT	CASSIEITSGNTDTQYF
TRBV7-3	.	.	TRBJ1-1	TGTGCCAGCAGCTTGTCAATGAACACTGAAGCTTTCTTT	CASSLSMNTEAFF
TRBV7-3	few	TRBD2	TRBJ2-2	TGTGCCAGCAGCTTAGATAGCGGGGCGAACACCGGGGAGCTGTTTTTT	CASSLDSGANTGELFF
TRBV25-1	.	TRBD1	TRBJ2-3	TGTGCCACACATAGGCCGGGACAGGGGTTAGATACGCAGTATTTT	CATHRPGQGLDTQYF
TRBV30	.	.	TRBJ1-5	TGTGCCTGGAGTGCGGGGCAGGGGAGAAATCAGCCCCAGCATTTT	CAWSAGQGRNQPQHF
TRBV10-3	.	.	TRBJ2-1	TGTGCCATCAGCCCCAGGGATACAGATGAGCAGTTCTTC	CAISPRDTDEQFF